This TCR beta chain derives from a study of CD8+CD57+ T cells in acquired aplastic anemia (dated by TCRdb to 2016 to 2018). With regard to the full study: A mean of approximately 3 ug of DNA, ranging from roughly 0.19 to 30 ug, was extracted from sorted CD4+ and CD8+ cells. CD8+CD57+ expansion was defined as frequency above the mean frequency observed in healthy subjects. The investigation overall reported the following: No significant difference in CD8+ Simpson's diversity was found between patients and healthy controls (P=0.060). Although roughly 30 CD8+ CDR3 sequences were shared by patients and controls, these sequences appeared highly expressed in patients and within the immunodominant clones of patients.

TCR beta VDJ combination and CDR3 sequence profiling used genomic DNA as the template. TCR repertoire sequencing was run on an Illumina HiSeq 2000. On the study's bioinformatics: TRBV/TRBJ rearrangement plots, CDR3 size and DJ length profiles, and Simpson's diversity index were used to evaluate the repertoires. The immunodominant clone was defined as the most abundant DNA sequence in deep sequencing data. CDR3 amino acid sequences were checked for sharing across subjects and were also compared against the VDJdb database and published repertoires. TCRdb itself trimmed the public reads at Q25 with fastp, ran MiXCR and retained productive beta chains. Each entry is one CDR3 protein sequence, shown with its most common DNA and genes. The V and J calls come from TCRdb's annotation, not from the publication. In this sample the table shows some 160,000 distinct CDR3 sequences, under 55% of which occur a single time. Roughly 2.8% of the sample is held by the ten biggest clonotypes.

Expansion of CD8+CD57+ cells had been shown by flow cytometry in the patients chosen for sequencing. Every patient had a diagnosis of severe acquired aplastic anemia based on International Study of Aplastic Anemia and Agranulocytosis and Camitta criteria. No patient had received any therapy when blood was sampled. In this study, sorted CD4+ and CD8+ T cells from the blood of healthy subjects and of severe aplastic anemia patients had their TCR repertoires deep-sequenced. Patients were enrolled in the USA under clinicaltrials.gov protocols 00001620, 01623167, 00001397, 00071045, 00081523 and 00961064. Ficoll-Paque density gradient centrifugation was used to isolate peripheral blood mononuclear cells. CD4+ and CD8+ T cells were sorted by FACS or magnetic beads before DNA extraction. Comment on this clonotype: No antigen is known for it. No much larger clonotype is one base removed from it; base qualities were not supplied.

The CDR3 sequence holds 14 residues, the cysteine and phenylalanine included. Only CDR3 DNA is held: 42 bases, read in frame from base 1. Between the V and J ends, shortened by 7 bases and 1 base respectively, the junction contains 13 bases. CDR1 LNHDA and CDR2 SQIVND are derived from the germline V gene (reference sequence). Source material: sorted CD4+, CD8+, or CD8+CD57+ T cells (not recorded which) from PBMCs. The rearrangement combines TRBV19 with TRBJ1-1, with the D gene too uncertain to name. The receptor was isolated from a human donor with aplastic anemia. The DNA sequence is given as TGTGCCAGTAACCTGTTAGGAGGGAACACTGAAGCTTTCTTT. Its protein is CASNLLGGNTEAFF.